What follows describes a single T cell receptor (beta chain). The table came from immunoSEQ multiplex PCR; TCRdb's copy has only in-frame clones and leaves some out. The data contain some 35,000 clones, 90% of them singletons. This sample was included in a study of PD-L1 blockade in urothelial cancer. V lost 4 bases, J lost 4 bases, and 10 bases stayed unmatched. This CDR3 has 15 amino acids. CDR1 SGHKS and CDR2 YYEKEE come from the germline V gene (reference sequence). The receptor's source is an older man with urothelial cancer. The chain employs TRBV5-5 and TRBJ1-1, with 7 positions matching TRBD1. Sequencing was performed on PBMCs, taken around atezolizumab (anti-PD-L1) treatment. CDR3 sequence: CASSQQTGAGTEAFF. In DNA, the CDR3 is TGTGCCAGCAGCCAACAAACAGGGGCGGGCACTGAAGCTTTCTTT.